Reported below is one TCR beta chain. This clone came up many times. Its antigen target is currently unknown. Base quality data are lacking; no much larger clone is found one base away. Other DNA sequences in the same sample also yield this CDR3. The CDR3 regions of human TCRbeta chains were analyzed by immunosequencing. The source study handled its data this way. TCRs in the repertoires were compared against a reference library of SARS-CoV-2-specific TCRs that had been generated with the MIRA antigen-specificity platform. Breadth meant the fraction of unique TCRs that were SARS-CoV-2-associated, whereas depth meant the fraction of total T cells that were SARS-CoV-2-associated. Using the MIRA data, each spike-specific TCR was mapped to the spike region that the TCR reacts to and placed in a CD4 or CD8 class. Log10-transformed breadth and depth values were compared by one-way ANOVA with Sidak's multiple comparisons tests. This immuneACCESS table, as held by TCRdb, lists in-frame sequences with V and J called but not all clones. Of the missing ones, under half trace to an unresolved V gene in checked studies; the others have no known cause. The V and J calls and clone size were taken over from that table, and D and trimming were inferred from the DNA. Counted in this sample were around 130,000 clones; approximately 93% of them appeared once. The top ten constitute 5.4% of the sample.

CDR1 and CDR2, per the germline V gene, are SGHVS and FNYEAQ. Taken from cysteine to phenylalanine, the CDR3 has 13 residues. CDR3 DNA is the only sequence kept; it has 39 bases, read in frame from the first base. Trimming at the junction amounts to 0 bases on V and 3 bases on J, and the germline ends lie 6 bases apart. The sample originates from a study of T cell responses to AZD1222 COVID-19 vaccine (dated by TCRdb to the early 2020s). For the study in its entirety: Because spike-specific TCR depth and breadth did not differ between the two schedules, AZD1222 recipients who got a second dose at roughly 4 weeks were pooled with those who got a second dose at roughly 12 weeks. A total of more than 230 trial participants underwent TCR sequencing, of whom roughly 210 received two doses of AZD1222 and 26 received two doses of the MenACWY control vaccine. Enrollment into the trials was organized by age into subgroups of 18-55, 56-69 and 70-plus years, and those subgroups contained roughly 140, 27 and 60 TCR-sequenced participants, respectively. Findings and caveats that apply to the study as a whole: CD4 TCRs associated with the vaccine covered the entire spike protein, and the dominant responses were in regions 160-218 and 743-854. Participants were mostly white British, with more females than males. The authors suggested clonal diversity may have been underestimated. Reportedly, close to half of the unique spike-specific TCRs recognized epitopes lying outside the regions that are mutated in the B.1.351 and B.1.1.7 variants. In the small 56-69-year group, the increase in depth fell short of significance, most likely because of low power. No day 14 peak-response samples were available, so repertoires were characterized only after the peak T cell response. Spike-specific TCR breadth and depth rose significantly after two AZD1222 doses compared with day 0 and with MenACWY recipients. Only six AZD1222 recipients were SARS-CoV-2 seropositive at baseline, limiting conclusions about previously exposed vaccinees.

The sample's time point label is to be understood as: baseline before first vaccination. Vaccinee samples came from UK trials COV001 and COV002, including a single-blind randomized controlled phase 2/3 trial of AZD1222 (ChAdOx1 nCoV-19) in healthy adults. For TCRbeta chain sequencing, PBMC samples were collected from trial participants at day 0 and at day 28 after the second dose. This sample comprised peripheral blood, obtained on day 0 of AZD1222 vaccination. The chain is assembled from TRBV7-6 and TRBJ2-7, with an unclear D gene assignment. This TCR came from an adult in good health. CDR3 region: CASSLASSYEQYF. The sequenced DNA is TGTGCCAGCAGCTTAGCGAGCAGCTACGAGCAGTACTTC.